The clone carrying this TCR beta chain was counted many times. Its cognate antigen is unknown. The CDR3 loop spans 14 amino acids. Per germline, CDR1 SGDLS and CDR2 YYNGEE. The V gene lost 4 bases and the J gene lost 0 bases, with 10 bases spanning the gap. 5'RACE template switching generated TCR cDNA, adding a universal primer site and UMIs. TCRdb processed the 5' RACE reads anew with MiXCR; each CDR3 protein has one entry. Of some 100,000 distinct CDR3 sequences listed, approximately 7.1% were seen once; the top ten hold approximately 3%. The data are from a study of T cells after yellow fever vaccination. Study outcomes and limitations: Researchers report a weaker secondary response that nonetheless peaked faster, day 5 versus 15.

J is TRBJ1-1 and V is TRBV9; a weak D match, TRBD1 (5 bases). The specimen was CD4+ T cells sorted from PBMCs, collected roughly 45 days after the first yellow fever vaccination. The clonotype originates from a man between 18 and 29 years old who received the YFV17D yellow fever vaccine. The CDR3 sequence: CASSMGLLNTEAFF. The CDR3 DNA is TGTGCCAGCAGCATGGGGCTTTTGAACACTGAAGCTTTCTTT.